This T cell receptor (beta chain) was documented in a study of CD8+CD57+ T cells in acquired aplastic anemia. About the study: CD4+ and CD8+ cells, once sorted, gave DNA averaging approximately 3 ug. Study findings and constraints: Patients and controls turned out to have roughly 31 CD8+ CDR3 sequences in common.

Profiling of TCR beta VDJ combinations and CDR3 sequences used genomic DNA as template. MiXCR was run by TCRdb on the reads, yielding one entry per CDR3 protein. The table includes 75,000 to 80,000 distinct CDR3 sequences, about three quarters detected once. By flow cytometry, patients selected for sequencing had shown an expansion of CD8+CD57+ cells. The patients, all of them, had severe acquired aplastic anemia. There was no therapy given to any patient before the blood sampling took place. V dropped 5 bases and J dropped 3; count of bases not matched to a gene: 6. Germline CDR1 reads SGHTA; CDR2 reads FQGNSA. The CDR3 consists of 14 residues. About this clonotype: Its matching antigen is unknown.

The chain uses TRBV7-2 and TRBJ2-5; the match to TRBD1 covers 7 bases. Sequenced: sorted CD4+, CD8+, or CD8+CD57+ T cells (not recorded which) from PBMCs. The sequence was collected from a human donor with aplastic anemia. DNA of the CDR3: TGTGCCAGCAGCATAAGCACAGGGGAAGAGACCCAGTACTTC. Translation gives CASSISTGEETQYF.